A selection of T cell receptor beta chains follows, all from one sample in a study of blood T cell repertoires in COVID-19. Repertoires were generated with immunoSEQ multiplex PCR, while TCRdb's copy carries only in-frame clones and drops some. The table lists 250,000 to 300,000 clones, roughly 87% of them singletons. Sequencing was carried out using peripheral blood. All receptors derive from a woman between 40 and 55 years old who had recovered from COVID-19. Both conserved end residues are part of each CDR3. D genes are given only for firm matches. Only part of the rows carry a size: once, few, many, or a class if the clone is expanded.

CDR3 length: 14; V gene: TRBV19; D gene: TRBD2; J gene: TRBJ2-5; clone size: -; CDR3 DNA: TGTGCCAGTAGTACACTAGCGGGGGAAGAGACCCAGTACTTC; CDR3 protein: CASSTLAGEETQYF
CDR3 length: 16; V gene: TRBV7-8; D gene: -; J gene: TRBJ2-2; clone size: -; CDR3 DNA: TGTGCCAGCAGCTTTGGTAGGGAACGGGGCACCGGGGAGCTGTTTTTT; CDR3 protein: CASSFGRERGTGELFF
CDR3 length: 17; V gene: TRBV10-3; D gene: TRBD1; J gene: TRBJ1-2; clone size: -; CDR3 DNA: TGTGCCATCATGGCCGGGACCGGGACAGGAAATAACTATGGCTACACCTTC; CDR3 protein: CAIMAGTGTGNNYGYTF
CDR3 length: 16; V gene: TRBV18; D gene: -; J gene: TRBJ1-6; clone size: -; CDR3 DNA: TGTGCCAGCTCACTCTCAGGAAGATCCTATAATTCACCCCTCCACTTT; CDR3 protein: CASSLSGRSYNSPLHF
CDR3 length: 13; V gene: TRBV28; D gene: -; J gene: TRBJ2-3; clone size: -; CDR3 DNA: TGTGCCAGCAGTTCTCAGGAAACAGATACGCAGTATTTT; CDR3 protein: CASSSQETDTQYF
CDR3 length: 10; V gene: TRBV2; D gene: -; J gene: TRBJ2-3; clone size: -; CDR3 DNA: TGTGCCAGCGCGCGGAATACGCAGTATTTT; CDR3 protein: CASARNTQYF
CDR3 length: 13; V gene: TRBV12-3/TRBV12-4; D gene: -; J gene: TRBJ2-1; clone size: -; CDR3 DNA: TGTGCCAGCTCTCTCGGGTCCTACAATGAGCAGTTCTTC; CDR3 protein: CASSLGSYNEQFF
CDR3 length: 16; V gene: TRBV18; D gene: -; J gene: TRBJ2-5; clone size: -; CDR3 DNA: TGTGCCAGCTCACCACTAGCGGCAGGGCGGCAAGAGACCCAGTACTTC; CDR3 protein: CASSPLAAGRQETQYF
CDR3 length: 13; V gene: TRBV6-5; D gene: TRBD1; J gene: TRBJ1-2; clone size: -; CDR3 DNA: TGTGCCAGCAGTCCTGGACAGGGTGATGGCTACACCTTC; CDR3 protein: CASSPGQGDGYTF
CDR3 length: 14; V gene: TRBV19; D gene: TRBD1; J gene: TRBJ2-5; clone size: -; CDR3 DNA: TGTGCCAGTAGTAGGGTCGGGACAGACGAGACCCAGTACTTC; CDR3 protein: CASSRVGTDETQYF
CDR3 length: 14; V gene: TRBV5-4; D gene: -; J gene: TRBJ2-2; clone size: few; CDR3 DNA: TGTGCCAGCAGCTTAGGGGCCGAAACCGGGGAGCTGTTTTTT; CDR3 protein: CASSLGAETGELFF
CDR3 length: 14; V gene: TRBV7-9; D gene: TRBD1; J gene: TRBJ1-2; clone size: -; CDR3 DNA: TGTGCCAGCATACCCACAGGGGCCGACTATGGCTACACCTTC; CDR3 protein: CASIPTGADYGYTF
CDR3 length: 15; V gene: TRBV19; D gene: TRBD1; J gene: TRBJ1-4; clone size: -; CDR3 DNA: TGTGCCAGTAGTATAGATTTAGGGGGCCGTGAAAAACTGTTTTTT; CDR3 protein: CASSIDLGGREKLFF
CDR3 length: 13; V gene: TRBV29-1; D gene: -; J gene: TRBJ1-1; clone size: -; CDR3 DNA: TGCAGCGTTGCAGCGGGGCGGGACACTGAAGCTTTCTTT; CDR3 protein: CSVAAGRDTEAFF
CDR3 length: 15; V gene: TRBV18; D gene: -; J gene: TRBJ1-2; clone size: -; CDR3 DNA: TGTGCCAGCTCACCAATCGGGCAGGGCGGCTATGGCTACACCTTC; CDR3 protein: CASSPIGQGGYGYTF